These T cell receptor beta chains were read from a single sample in a study of blood T cell repertoires in COVID-19. Clones were sequenced by immunoSEQ multiplex PCR, and TCRdb holds only the in-frame ones, with some missing. The profile shows some 200,000 clones, around 90% of them singletons. Sequenced: peripheral blood. These receptors were obtained from a man aged 50-60 years with acute or convalescent COVID-19. CDR3s leave out the opening cysteine and the closing phenylalanine or tryptophan.

TRBV14,TRBJ1-6,ASSLGGAQRNNSPLH
TRBV7-2,TRBJ2-2,ASSLNPSSGELF
TRBV11-1,TRBJ2-5,ASSLHGSMEETQY
TRBV11-2,TRBJ2-5,ASSLVQGWQTQY
TRBV9,TRBJ2-1,ASSVGGGGLGEQF
TRBV9,TRBJ1-1,ASRGAGGAF
TRBV9,TRBJ1-1,ASSRESRENTEAF
TRBV27,TRBJ2-7,ASSLTGGYEQY
TRBV14,TRBJ1-6,ASSQVDRESPLH
TRBV18,TRBJ1-3,ASSPGFGAPGNTIY
TRBV20-1,TRBJ1-5,SASTPGTANQPQH
TRBV19,TRBJ2-2,ASTSFPAGLWNTGELF
TRBV6-2/TRBV6-3,TRBJ2-2,ASSLTSGTSFTGELF
TRBV28,TRBJ2-3,ASSLPGTSGKTQY
TRBV14,TRBJ2-3,ASSQDPHRAGYTDTQY
TRBV7-6,TRBJ2-1,ASSLARPGLAGGPVYNEQF
TRBV9,TRBJ2-7,ASSVRLGGREEQY
TRBV24-1,TRBJ2-5,ATSRGLAVQETQY
TRBV7-8,TRBJ2-5,ASSLPDYPGTQY
TRBV6-2/TRBV6-3,TRBJ2-5,ASSYSIAGEETQY
TRBV19,TRBJ1-5,ASSGRGDQPQH
TRBV9,TRBJ2-1,ASSVVGHSSGNEQF
TRBV4-3,TRBJ2-3,ASSQGIGGGADTQY
TRBV5-4,TRBJ2-5,ASSGGNQETQY
TRBV5-8,TRBJ1-1,ASSLRYSEAF
TRBV24-1,TRBJ2-3,ATSDLGGADTDTQY
TRBV6-5,TRBJ1-6,ASGGNSPLH
TRBV20-1,TRBJ1-2,SASRQNTGGYT